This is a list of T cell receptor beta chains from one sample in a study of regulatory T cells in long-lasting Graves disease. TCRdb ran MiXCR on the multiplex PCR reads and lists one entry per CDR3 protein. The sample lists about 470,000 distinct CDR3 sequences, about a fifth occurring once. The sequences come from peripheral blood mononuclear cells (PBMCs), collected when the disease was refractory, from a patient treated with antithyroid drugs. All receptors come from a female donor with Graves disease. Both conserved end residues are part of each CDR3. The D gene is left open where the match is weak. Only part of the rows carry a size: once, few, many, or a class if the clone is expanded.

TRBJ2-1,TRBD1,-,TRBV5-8,CASSHGQGQGFYNEQFF,TGTGCCAGCAGCCATGGGCAAGGACAGGGGTTCTACAATGAGCAGTTCTTC
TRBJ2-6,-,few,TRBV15,CATGQGPSGANVLTF,TGTGCCACCGGGCAGGGACCCTCTGGGGCCAACGTCCTGACTTTC
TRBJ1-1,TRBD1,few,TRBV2,CASSSGTGNFEAFF,TGTGCCAGCAGCTCCGGGACAGGGAACTTTGAAGCTTTCTTT
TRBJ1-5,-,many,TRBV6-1,CASSQARLSNQPQHF,TGTGCCAGCAGTCAGGCCAGGTTGAGCAATCAGCCCCAGCATTTT
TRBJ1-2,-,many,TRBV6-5,CASSWAGRNHYGYTF,TGTGCCAGCAGTTGGGCAGGACGCAACCACTATGGCTACACCTTC
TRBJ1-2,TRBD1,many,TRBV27,CASRSTGGSGYTF,TGTGCCAGCAGATCGACAGGGGGCAGCGGCTACACCTTC
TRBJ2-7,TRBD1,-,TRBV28,CASSFFPWDRGMEQYF,TGTGCCAGCAGTTTTTTTCCATGGGACAGAGGAATGGAGCAGTACTTC
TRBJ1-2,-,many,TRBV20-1,CSARDPWTPNNYGYTF,TGCAGTGCTAGAGATCCCTGGACACCAAATAACTATGGCTACACCTTC
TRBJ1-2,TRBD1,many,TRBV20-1,CSARRTGGFYGYTF,TGCAGTGCTAGAAGGACAGGGGGTTTCTATGGCTACACCTTC
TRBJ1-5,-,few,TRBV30,CAWSPGAGAGGPQHF,TGTGCCTGGAGTCCTGGTGCCGGCGCTGGTGGGCCCCAGCATTTT
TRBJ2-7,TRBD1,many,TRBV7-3,CASSLSGGSSYEQYF,TGTGCCAGCAGTTTATCAGGGGGTAGCTCCTACGAGCAGTACTTC
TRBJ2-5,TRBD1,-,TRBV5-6,CASSWGEDREETQYF,TGTGCCAGCAGCTGGGGGGAGGACAGGGAAGAGACCCAGTACTTC
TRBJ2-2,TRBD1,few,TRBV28,CASRQTGGRTGELFF,TGTGCCAGCAGACAGACAGGGGGCCGCACCGGGGAGCTGTTTTTT
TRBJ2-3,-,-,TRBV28,CARAQTRVSQNTDTQYF,TGTGCCAGGGCGCAAACCAGGGTTTCTCAGAACACAGATACGCAGTATTTT
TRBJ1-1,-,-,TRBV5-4,CASSLMTRDTEAFF,TGTGCCAGCAGCTTGATGACCCGGGACACTGAAGCTTTCTTT
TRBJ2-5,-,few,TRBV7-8,CASSQGARAGETQYF,TGTGCCAGCAGCCAAGGGGCGAGGGCCGGGGAGACCCAGTACTTC
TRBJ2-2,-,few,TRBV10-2,CASKSWQGDGTGELFF,TGCGCCAGCAAATCATGGCAGGGCGATGGGACCGGGGAGCTGTTTTTT
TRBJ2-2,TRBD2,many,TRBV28,CASSLSSGRDPGELFF,TGTGCCAGCAGTTTAAGTAGCGGGAGGGATCCCGGGGAGCTGTTTTTT
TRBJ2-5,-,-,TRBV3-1,CASSQGSQMKETQYF,TGTGCCAGCAGCCAAGGCAGCCAGATGAAAGAGACCCAGTACTTC
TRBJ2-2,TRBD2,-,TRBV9,CASSEIAGGPVGELFF,TGTGCCAGCAGCGAAATAGCGGGAGGGCCGGTCGGGGAGCTGTTTTTT
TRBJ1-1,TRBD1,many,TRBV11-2,CASSETTGVTEAFF,TGTGCCAGCAGCGAAACTACAGGGGTTACTGAAGCTTTCTTT
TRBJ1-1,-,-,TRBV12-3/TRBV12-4,CASSAHRDFNTEAFF,TGTGCCAGCAGTGCCCACAGGGATTTCAACACTGAAGCTTTCTTT
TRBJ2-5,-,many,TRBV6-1,CASSKRPLSRETQYF,TGTGCCAGCAGTAAAAGACCCCTGAGTAGAGAGACCCAGTACTTC
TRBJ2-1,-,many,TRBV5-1,CASSPALLADNEQFF,TGCGCCAGCAGTCCCGCTTTGCTTGCAGACAATGAGCAGTTCTTC
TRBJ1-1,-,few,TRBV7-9,CASSLAGIFENTEAFF,TGTGCCAGCAGCTTAGCCGGGATCTTTGAGAACACTGAAGCTTTCTTT
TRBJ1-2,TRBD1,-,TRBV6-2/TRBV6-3,CASRVQGDYGYTF,TGTGCCAGCAGGGTGCAGGGGGACTATGGCTACACCTTC
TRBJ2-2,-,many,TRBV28,CVTHGGLPTGELFF,TGTGTGACGCACGGGGGCCTACCCACCGGGGAGCTGTTTTTT
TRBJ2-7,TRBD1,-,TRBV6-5,CASSSGQMYEQYF,TGTGCCAGCAGTTCGGGACAGATGTACGAGCAGTACTTC
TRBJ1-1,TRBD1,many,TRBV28,CASSRPGQPMNTEAFF,TGTGCCAGCAGTCGTCCGGGACAGCCCATGAACACTGAAGCTTTCTTT
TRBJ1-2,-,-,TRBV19,CASSMTNGYGYTF,TGTGCCAGTAGTATGACGAACGGCTATGGCTACACCTTC
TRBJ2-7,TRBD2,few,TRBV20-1,CSAPLVAGGGEQYF,TGCAGTGCTCCCCTCGTAGCGGGAGGTGGGGAGCAGTACTTC
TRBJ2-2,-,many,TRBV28,CASSSPKKGLQLGFF,TGTGCCAGCAGTTCGCCAAAGAAGGGACTTCAACTCGGGTTTTTT
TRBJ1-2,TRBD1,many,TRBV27,CASSWTGGYGYTF,TGTGCCAGCAGTTGGACAGGGGGTTATGGCTACACCTTC
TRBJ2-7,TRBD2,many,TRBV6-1,CASTLAGVHEQYF,TGTGCCAGCACACTAGCGGGAGTTCACGAGCAGTACTTC
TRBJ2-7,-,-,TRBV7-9,CASSSGPTIYEQYF,TGTGCCAGCAGCTCCGGACCCACTATCTACGAGCAGTACTTC
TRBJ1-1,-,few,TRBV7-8,CASSLEVSANTEAFF,TGTGCCAGCAGCTTAGAGGTCTCAGCGAACACTGAAGCTTTCTTT
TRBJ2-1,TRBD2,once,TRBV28,CASSVLAGDNEQFF,TGTGCCAGCAGTGTACTAGCGGGAGATAATGAGCAGTTCTTC
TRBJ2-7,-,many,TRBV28,CASSLLTGAIPYEQYF,TGTGCCAGCAGTTTGCTTACAGGAGCTATCCCCTACGAGCAGTACTTC
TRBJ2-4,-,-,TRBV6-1,CASTTNRGTKNIQYF,TGTGCCAGCACCACTAATCGGGGTACCAAAAACATTCAGTACTTC
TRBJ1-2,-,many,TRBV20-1,CSAQRTYGYTF,TGCAGTGCTCAGCGGACCTATGGCTACACCTTC
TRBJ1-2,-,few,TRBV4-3,CASSPADPNYGYTF,TGCGCCAGCAGCCCCGCGGACCCTAACTATGGCTACACCTTC
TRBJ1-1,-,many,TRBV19,CASSIVRGRFGTEAFF,TGTGCCAGTAGTATAGTACGGGGGCGCTTCGGCACTGAAGCTTTCTTT
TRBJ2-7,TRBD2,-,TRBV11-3,CASSLEGAGGTYEQYF,TGTGCCAGCAGCTTAGAAGGAGCGGGAGGAACCTACGAGCAGTACTTC
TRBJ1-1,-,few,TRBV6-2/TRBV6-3,CASRSRTGNTEAFF,TGTGCCAGCAGGAGCCGAACGGGGAACACTGAAGCTTTCTTT
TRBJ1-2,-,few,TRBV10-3,CAISELGGGYGYTF,TGTGCCATCAGTGAGTTGGGGGGTGGCTATGGCTACACCTTC
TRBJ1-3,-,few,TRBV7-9,CASSPEGFSGNTIYF,TGTGCCAGCAGCCCAGAGGGTTTCTCTGGAAACACCATATATTTT
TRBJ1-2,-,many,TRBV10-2,CASSESSANGGYTF,TGCGCCAGCAGTGAGTCTTCAGCGAATGGAGGCTACACCTTC
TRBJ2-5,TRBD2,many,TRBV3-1,CASSAGLADLQETQYF,TGTGCCAGCAGCGCCGGACTAGCGGACCTCCAAGAGACCCAGTACTTC
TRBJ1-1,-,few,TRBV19,CASSILGIETEAFF,TGTGCCAGTAGTATTCTTGGGATTGAAACTGAAGCTTTCTTT
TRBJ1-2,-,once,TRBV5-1,CASSRSDSNYGYTF,TGCGCCAGCAGCCGCTCGGACAGTAACTATGGCTACACCTTC
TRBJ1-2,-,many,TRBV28,CASSPARGFYYGYTF,TGTGCCAGCAGTCCAGCCCGTGGATTCTACTATGGCTACACCTTC
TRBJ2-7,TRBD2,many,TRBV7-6,CASSSSGAGTRDYEQYF,TGTGCCAGCAGCTCCAGCGGGGCCGGGACTAGAGACTACGAGCAGTACTTC